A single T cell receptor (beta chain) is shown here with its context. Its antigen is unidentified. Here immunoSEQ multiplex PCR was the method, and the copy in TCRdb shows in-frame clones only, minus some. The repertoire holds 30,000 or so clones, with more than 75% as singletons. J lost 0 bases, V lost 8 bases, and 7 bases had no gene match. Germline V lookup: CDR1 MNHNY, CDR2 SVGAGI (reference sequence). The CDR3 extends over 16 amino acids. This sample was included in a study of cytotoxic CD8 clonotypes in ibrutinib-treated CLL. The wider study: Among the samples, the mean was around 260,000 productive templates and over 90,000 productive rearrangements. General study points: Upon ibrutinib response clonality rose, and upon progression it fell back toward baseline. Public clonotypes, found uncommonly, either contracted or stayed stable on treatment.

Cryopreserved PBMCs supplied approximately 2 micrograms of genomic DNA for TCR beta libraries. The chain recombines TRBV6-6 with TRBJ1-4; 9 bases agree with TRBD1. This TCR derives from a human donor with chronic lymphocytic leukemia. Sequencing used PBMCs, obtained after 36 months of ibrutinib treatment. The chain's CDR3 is CASRPGQGTTNEKLFF. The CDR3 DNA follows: TGTGCCAGCCGCCCCGGACAGGGGACAACTAATGAAAAACTGTTTTTT.